These 5 T cell receptor beta chains share one sample of origin, sequenced in a study of T-cell reconstitution after alpha-beta-depleted transplantation in children. Researchers prepared the TCRbeta library using unique molecular identifiers, the study reports. TCRdb itself ran the PCR reads through MiXCR, one entry per CDR3 protein. The sample has 75,000 to 80,000 distinct CDR3 sequences, 15% to 20% seen once; the top ten hold 50% to 65%. The sequenced sample was PBMCs, mostly from graft donor cells, obtained 360 days after TCRalphabeta/CD19-depleted stem cell transplant. The origin of the receptors is a male patient between 2 and 15 years old who had a stem cell transplant for acute lymphoblastic leukemia, so the T cells may come from the graft donor.

The chain combines TRBV5-1 with TRBJ2-3, with 13 bases fitting TRBD2. In germline, CDR1 is SGHRS, CDR2 YFSETQ. The CDR3 sequence is 19 residues long. Trimming at V came to 0 bases and at J to 0 bases, leaving 7 bases not matched to a gene. The CDR3 spells CASSLATSGRAYSTDTQYF. The CDR3 bases are TGCGCCAGCAGCTTGGCTACTAGCGGGAGGGCCTATAGCACAGATACGCAGTATTTT.

The chain links TRBV5-1 to TRBJ2-2, with TRBD2 matching over 9 bases. Germline V gene lookup returns CDR1 SGHRS and CDR2 YFSETQ. The junction had 9 bases not matched to a gene; V was cut back by 0 bases and J by 6 bases. This CDR3 is 17 amino acids long. The CDR3 loop is CASSLAPTGTSPGELFF. In DNA form, the CDR3 reads TGCGCCAGCAGCTTGGCCCCGACCGGGACTAGCCCCGGGGAGCTGTTTTTT.

This sequence joins TRBV10-3 and TRBJ2-5; D gene ambiguous. Trimming took 10 bases from V and 5 from J, leaving 20 bases between them. The CDR3 sequence is 14 residues long. From germline, CDR1 is ENHRY and CDR2 SYGVKD. CDR3 nucleotides: TGTGCCACCCAGCTCGGGCTGGCTGGGGAGACCCAGTACTTC. As protein: CATQLGLAGETQYF.

This clonotype occurred many times. V usage is TRBV24-1 and J usage is TRBJ1-1; no clear D gene. This CDR3 has 13 amino acids. Trimming stripped 12 bases from V and 5 bases from J, with 18 bases between. Germline V lookup: CDR1 KGHDR, CDR2 SFDVKD. The CDR3 bases are TGTGCCTCCGAATTTGTGAGTTTAACTGAAGCTTTCTTT. Translating gives CASEFVSLTEAFF.

At least ten counts were recorded for this clonotype. This chain links TRBV5-1 with TRBJ2-7; maybe TRBD1 (6 bases). This CDR3 region has 15 residues. CDR1 is SGHRS and CDR2 is YFSETQ in the germline V gene. Trimming cost V 1 base and J 0 bases, with 11 bases left between them. The CDR3 bases are TGCGCCAGCAGCTTGTTGCAGGGGAGCTCCTACGAGCAGTACTTC. Its protein is CASSLLQGSSYEQYF. The full variable domain, completed using reference TRBV5-1 and TRBJ2-7, is KAGVTQTPRYLIKTRGQQVTLSCSPISGHRSVSWYQQTPGQGLQFLFEYFSETQRNKGNFPGRFSGRQFSNSRSEMNVSTLELGDSALYLCASSLLQGSSYEQYFGPGTRLTVT.